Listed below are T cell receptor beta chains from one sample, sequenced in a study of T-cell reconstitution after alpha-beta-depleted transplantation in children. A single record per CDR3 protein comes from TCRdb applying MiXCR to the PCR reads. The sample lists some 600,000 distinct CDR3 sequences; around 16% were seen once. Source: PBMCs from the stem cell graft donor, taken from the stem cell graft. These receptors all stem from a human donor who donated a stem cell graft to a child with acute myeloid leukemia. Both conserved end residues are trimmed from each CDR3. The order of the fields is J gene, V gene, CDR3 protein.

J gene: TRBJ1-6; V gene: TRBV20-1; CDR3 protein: SARDSLAGGQNSPLH
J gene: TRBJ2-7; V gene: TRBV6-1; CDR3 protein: ASSPRDRGRVEQY
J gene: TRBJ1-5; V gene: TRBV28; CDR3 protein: ASTGEVYQPQH
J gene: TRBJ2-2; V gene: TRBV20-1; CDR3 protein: SALQSTGELF
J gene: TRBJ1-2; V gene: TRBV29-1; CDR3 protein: SASGANYGYT
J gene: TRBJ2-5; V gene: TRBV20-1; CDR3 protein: SASRDRAKETQY
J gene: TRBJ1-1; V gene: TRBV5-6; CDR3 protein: ASSLGTSGEAF
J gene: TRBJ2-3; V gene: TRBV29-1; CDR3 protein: SVEDRKGTNLRTQY
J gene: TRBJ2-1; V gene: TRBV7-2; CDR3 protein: ASSSSGDYYNEQF
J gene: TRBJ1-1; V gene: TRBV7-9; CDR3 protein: ASSLGHPEAF
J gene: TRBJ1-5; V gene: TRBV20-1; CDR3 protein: SVYRDPNQPQH
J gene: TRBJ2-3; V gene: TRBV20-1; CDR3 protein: SASPDWSTDTQY
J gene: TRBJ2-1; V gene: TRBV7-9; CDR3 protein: ASSLAPRGYNEQF
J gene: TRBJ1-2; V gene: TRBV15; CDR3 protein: ATSRDGGAAEYYGYT
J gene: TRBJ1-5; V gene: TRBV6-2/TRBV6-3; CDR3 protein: ASSRPARVEPQH
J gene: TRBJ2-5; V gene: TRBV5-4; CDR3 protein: ASSLLGDQETQY